This is a list of T cell receptor beta chains from one sample in a study of T-cell memory formation after mild COVID-19. One entry per CDR3 protein, called by TCRdb with MiXCR from the 5' RACE reads. The table lists over 450,000 distinct CDR3 sequences, 20% of them singletons. Sample: PBMCs or a T cell subset sorted from them (not recorded which). Receptors originate from an adult woman who had mild COVID-19 (a few samples of this study predate the infection). Cell type and time point are not known. The CDR3 runs from the conserved cysteine through the conserved F or W. Each record gives: clone size, V gene, J gene, D gene, CDR3 DNA, CDR3 protein. The D gene is left open where the match is weak. Some rows have no size entry. The others give once, few or many, or a class for an expanded clone.

clone size: NA
V gene: TRBV15
J gene: TRBJ1-1
D gene: NA
CDR3 DNA: TGTGCCACCAGTATAAGGCGCACTGAAGCTTTCTTT
CDR3 protein: CATSIRRTEAFF

clone size: NA
V gene: TRBV30
J gene: TRBJ1-2
D gene: NA
CDR3 DNA: TGTGCCTGGAGGGACGGGGGGCTCTGGACTAACTATGGCTACACCTTC
CDR3 protein: CAWRDGGLWTNYGYTF

clone size: few
V gene: TRBV9
J gene: TRBJ2-1
D gene: TRBD2
CDR3 DNA: TGTGCCAGCAGCGTAGCTACGGGGGCTAGCGGGGGAGGGGATGAGCAGTTCTTC
CDR3 protein: CASSVATGASGGGDEQFF

clone size: NA
V gene: TRBV5-6
J gene: TRBJ2-1
D gene: NA
CDR3 DNA: TGTGCCAGCAGCTTGTTAGGCAGCGATGAGCAGTTCTTC
CDR3 protein: CASSLLGSDEQFF

clone size: many
V gene: TRBV29-1
J gene: TRBJ2-2
D gene: TRBD1
CDR3 DNA: TGCAGCGCCGGGACAGGGGACACCGGGGAGCTGTTTTTT
CDR3 protein: CSAGTGDTGELFF

clone size: few
V gene: TRBV11-2
J gene: TRBJ2-1
D gene: NA
CDR3 DNA: TGTGCCAGCAGCTCCAGCAGGGGCAATGAGCAGTTCTTC
CDR3 protein: CASSSSRGNEQFF

clone size: many
V gene: TRBV9
J gene: TRBJ1-3
D gene: NA
CDR3 DNA: TGTGCCAGCAGCGTAGACGGAATCTCTGGAAACACCATATATTTT
CDR3 protein: CASSVDGISGNTIYF

clone size: NA
V gene: TRBV20-1
J gene: TRBJ1-3
D gene: TRBD1
CDR3 DNA: TGCAGTGCTAGAGGGGACAGGGGAGCTGGAAACACCATATATTTT
CDR3 protein: CSARGDRGAGNTIYF

clone size: NA
V gene: TRBV5-5
J gene: TRBJ2-7
D gene: NA
CDR3 DNA: TGTGCCAGCAGCTTGGTGGGCAGTGGAACCTACGAGCAGTACTTC
CDR3 protein: CASSLVGSGTYEQYF

clone size: few
V gene: TRBV29-1
J gene: TRBJ1-2
D gene: NA
CDR3 DNA: TGCAGCGTTGAAGCAAGGGACTATGGCTACACCTTC
CDR3 protein: CSVEARDYGYTF

clone size: NA
V gene: TRBV30
J gene: TRBJ2-1
D gene: TRBD2
CDR3 DNA: TGTGCCTGGAGTGTAGGGGCGGGAGAAGGAAATGAGCAGTTCTTC
CDR3 protein: CAWSVGAGEGNEQFF

clone size: few
V gene: TRBV4-3
J gene: TRBJ2-1
D gene: NA
CDR3 DNA: TGCGCCAGCAGCCAAGAACCAGGGCCTGGCAATGAGCAGTTCTTC
CDR3 protein: CASSQEPGPGNEQFF